This TCR beta chain appears in the sequencing data of a study of blood T cell repertoires in COVID-19. Study as a whole: Samples of COVID-19 (acute and convalescent) were obtained from the United States, Italy and Spain. PBMCs, B-cell-depleted T cells, or T cells provided the cDNA or gDNA that made up the material.

Germline V gene sequence: CDR1 SGHVS, CDR2 FNYEAQ. The CDR3 loop spans 20 amino acids. V shed 5 bases and J 4 bases; nucleotides not matched to a gene: 22. This clone was recorded once. As processed by the authors: Estimated nucleated cell counts came from reference gene primer amplification. Profiling relied on immunoSEQ multiplex PCR, and the TCRdb table lists in-frame clones only, not all of them. V and J calls plus clone size are reproduced from that table; the DNA served to infer D and trimming. The top ten clones hold roughly 19% of a sample with tens of thousands of clones, under 90% of them seen once.

The rearrangement joins TRBV7-6 to TRBJ2-7; 11 bases align to TRBD2. The sequenced material came from peripheral blood. The sequence came from a human donor in a cohort sampled during active COVID-19. The CDR3 sequence is CASSLRVSTGVGTSGYEQYF. The CDR3 DNA sequence: TGTGCCAGCAGCCTTAGGGTGTCGACAGGGGTTGGGACTAGCGGTTACGAGCAGTACTTC.